This T cell receptor (beta chain) came from a study of cytomegalovirus exposure and HLA in healthy donors. Study summary: An analysis done earlier identified more than 100 million unique TCR beta sequences from approximately 180 million T cells.

General observations from the study: Available immune exposure information covered CMV serostatus only. Later work showed greater clonal expansion in HLA-associated TCR beta chains than in equally common others. While the bulk of TCR sequences proved rare, some public TCRs turned up in many donors.

The PCR contained 60 Vbeta and 13 Jbeta primers. The repertoire was sequenced with immunoSEQ multiplex PCR; TCRdb's copy has only in-frame clones and lacks some. Among a few hundred thousand clones listed, approximately 82% were seen once. The table lists this clone with a count of one. Its antigen is not known. Germline V gene sequence: CDR1 SGHVS, CDR2 FQNEAQ. This CDR3 has 14 amino acids. Trimming took off 5 bases at V and 4 bases at J, with 11 bases between the two ends. The specimen was PBMCs. The origin of this receptor is a woman between 40 and 55 years old in good health and CMV-seronegative. The chain carries TRBV7-8 and TRBJ2-2; D may be TRBD1 (6 bases). CDR3 sequence: CASSKGVPTGELFF. DNA of the CDR3: TGTGCCAGCAGCAAGGGGGTACCCACCGGGGAGCTGTTTTTT.